This is a list of T cell receptor beta chains from one sample in a study of metastatic and nonmetastatic thyroid tumors. From the PCR reads, TCRdb re-called clones with MiXCR. The sample has about 23,000 clones, about a quarter seen once; the top ten hold approximately 5.5%. Material: tumor tissue. Every receptor here comes from a female donor with papillary thyroid cancer or a benign thyroid nodule (not recorded which). Some clones in this sample may be carry-over from other donors' samples. Each CDR3 is given with its conserved first and last residue. D genes are given only for firm matches. Only some rows state a clone size, as once, few, many or a class for expanded clones.

d_gene,abundance,j_gene,v_gene,CDR3aa,CDR3nt
.,many,TRBJ2-3,TRBV29-1,CSVSGIGTQYF,TGCAGCGTTTCTGGAATTGGTACGCAGTATTTT
TRBD1,many,TRBJ2-5,TRBV5-1,CASTPTGDRVETQYF,TGCGCCAGCACTCCGACCGGGGACAGGGTAGAGACCCAGTACTTC
.,many,TRBJ1-1,TRBV19,CASSIDSRNTEAFF,TGTGCCAGTAGTATAGATTCAAGAAACACTGAAGCTTTCTTT
TRBD2,.,TRBJ2-7,TRBV9,CASSAGTIDFYEQYF,TGTGCCAGCAGCGCCGGGACTATCGATTTTTACGAGCAGTACTTC
TRBD1,medium-sized,TRBJ1-2,TRBV30,CANSGTGAYGYTF,TGTGCCAACTCCGGGACAGGAGCCTATGGCTACACCTTC
.,.,TRBJ1-2,TRBV4-2,CASSPQMAGRLYGYTF,TGTGCCAGCAGCCCCCAGATGGCAGGGCGCCTCTATGGCTACACCTTC
.,.,TRBJ2-2,TRBV7-8,CASSLALDGVRELFF,TGTGCCAGCAGCTTAGCCCTCGATGGGGTTCGGGAGCTGTTTTTT
.,.,TRBJ2-1,TRBV7-9,CASRLQGSEQFF,TGTGCCAGCAGGTTACAGGGAAGTGAGCAGTTCTTC
TRBD1,many,TRBJ1-1,TRBV20-1,CSATIGTGFTEAFF,TGCAGTGCTACCATCGGGACAGGGTTCACTGAAGCTTTCTTT
.,.,TRBJ1-5,TRBV20-1,CSAKRTVNSNQPQHF,TGCAGTGCTAAAAGGACAGTCAATAGCAATCAGCCCCAGCATTTT
TRBD1,few,TRBJ2-2,TRBV6-1,CASMTGGYDTWELFF,TGTGCCAGCATGACAGGGGGCTACGACACCTGGGAGCTGTTTTTT
.,.,TRBJ1-3,TRBV5-1,CASSSGNSGNTIYF,TGCGCCAGCAGCTCAGGGAACTCTGGAAACACCATATATTTT
.,few,TRBJ1-5,TRBV6-2/TRBV6-3,CASSYSIQQPQHF,TGTGCCAGCAGTTACTCGATTCAGCAGCCCCAGCATTTT
.,medium-sized,TRBJ2-6,TRBV28,CASSLLLSGANVLTF,TGTGCCAGCAGTTTATTGCTCTCTGGGGCCAACGTCCTGACTTTC
.,many,TRBJ2-5,TRBV29-1,CSVDKAPGTLQETQYF,TGCAGCGTTGACAAGGCACCCGGGACACTACAAGAGACCCAGTACTTC
.,.,TRBJ1-5,TRBV28,CASSLVRVPNQPQHF,TGTGCCAGCAGTTTGGTGAGGGTCCCCAATCAGCCCCAGCATTTT
.,.,TRBJ2-6,TRBV5-6,CASSQQGLGGANVLTF,TGTGCCAGCAGCCAGCAGGGGCTGGGTGGGGCCAACGTCCTGACTTTC
TRBD1,many,TRBJ1-2,TRBV20-1,CSASSRAGTGLGYGYTF,TGCAGTGCTAGTAGCCGGGCCGGGACAGGACTAGGCTATGGCTACACCTTC
.,many,TRBJ2-2,TRBV6-5,CASSYSAGELFF,TGTGCCAGCAGTTACTCGGCCGGGGAGCTGTTTTTT
TRBD2,few,TRBJ2-7,TRBV2,CASSEGDYYYEQYF,TGTGCCAGCAGTGAAGGGGACTACTACTACGAGCAGTACTTC
.,many,TRBJ2-3,TRBV14,CASSQDPVFYTDTQYF,TGTGCCAGCAGCCAAGACCCTGTTTTTTACACAGATACGCAGTATTTT
TRBD1,.,TRBJ1-3,TRBV5-1,CASSFEGTGLISGDTIYF,TGCGCCAGCAGCTTTGAGGGGACAGGGCTTATTTCTGGAGACACCATATATTTT
.,.,TRBJ1-2,TRBV20-1,CSARDRGDRGYTF,TGCAGTGCTAGAGATCGAGGGGATCGGGGCTACACCTTC
.,.,TRBJ2-1,TRBV11-2,CASSSDWGDEQFF,TGTGCCAGCAGCTCCGACTGGGGGGATGAGCAGTTCTTC
TRBD2,.,TRBJ2-1,TRBV12-3/TRBV12-4,CASSLSCTSGNEQFF,TGTGCCAGCAGTTTAAGTTGCACTAGCGGGAATGAGCAGTTCTTC
.,few,TRBJ1-5,TRBV19,CASMRGALIQPQHF,TGTGCCAGTATGAGGGGGGCGCTTATCCAGCCCCAGCATTTT
.,.,TRBJ2-7,TRBV6-2/TRBV6-3,CASSYSGQTYEQYF,TGTGCCAGCAGTTACTCAGGACAGACCTACGAGCAGTACTTC
.,many,TRBJ1-5,TRBV6-1,CASSEGQVQHNQPQHF,TGTGCCAGCAGTGAAGGACAGGTCCAACATAATCAGCCCCAGCATTTT
.,many,TRBJ2-6,TRBV5-5,CASSRDTSGANVLTF,TGTGCCAGCAGCCGGGACACCTCCGGGGCCAACGTCCTGACTTTC
.,many,TRBJ2-1,TRBV29-1,CSVDRDGVRGEQFF,TGCAGCGTTGATCGGGACGGAGTCCGGGGTGAGCAGTTCTTC
.,many,TRBJ2-2,TRBV4-3,CASKDTNTGELFF,TGCGCCAGCAAGGACACTAACACCGGGGAGCTGTTTTTT
TRBD1,few,TRBJ2-6,TRBV27,CASSLYRGLGANVLTF,TGTGCCAGCAGTTTATACAGGGGGCTGGGGGCCAACGTCCTGACTTTC
TRBD2,medium-sized,TRBJ2-7,TRBV3-1,CASSQVAGGSWWEQYF,TGTGCCAGCAGCCAAGTAGCGGGGGGTAGCTGGTGGGAGCAGTACTTC
TRBD2,many,TRBJ2-5,TRBV7-9,CASSPRGTTIQETQYF,TGTGCCAGCAGCCCTCGGGGGACTACAATCCAAGAGACCCAGTACTTC
.,once,TRBJ1-1,TRBV7-8,CASSWYPLGTEAFF,TGTGCCAGCAGCTGGTACCCCTTAGGGACTGAAGCTTTCTTT
TRBD1,few,TRBJ2-2,TRBV6-1,CASRTGGYYTGELFF,TGTGCCAGCAGGACAGGGGGCTACTATACCGGGGAGCTGTTTTTT
.,once,TRBJ2-2,TRBV20-1,CSARVGGLETGELFF,TGCAGTGCTAGAGTAGGGGGTTTGGAAACCGGAGAGCTGTTTTTT
.,.,TRBJ1-2,TRBV12-3/TRBV12-4,CASRCPGGVYGYTF,TGTGCCAGCAGGTGCCCGGGAGGTGTCTATGGCTACACCTTC
.,many,TRBJ2-2,TRBV4-2,CASSHRDNRFTGELFF,TGTGCCAGCAGCCACCGGGACAACAGATTCACCGGGGAGCTGTTTTTT
.,.,TRBJ1-5,TRBV6-1,CASIPVVRGQPQHF,TGTGCCAGCATCCCCGTCGTGAGAGGACAGCCCCAGCATTTT
.,many,TRBJ1-5,TRBV6-2/TRBV6-3,CASSVEGGNQPQHF,TGTGCCAGCAGTGTGGAGGGCGGCAATCAGCCCCAGCATTTT
.,many,TRBJ2-1,TRBV6-4,CASPGGREEQFF,TGTGCCAGCCCTGGAGGGCGTGAAGAGCAGTTCTTC
TRBD1,few,TRBJ2-7,TRBV27,CASSAWTGSYEQYF,TGTGCCAGCAGCGCCTGGACAGGGTCCTACGAGCAGTACTTC
.,many,TRBJ2-3,TRBV6-2/TRBV6-3,CASSYGPGRDTQYF,TGTGCCAGCAGTTACGGGCCCGGTCGGGATACGCAGTATTTT
.,.,TRBJ1-1,TRBV14,CASSPGARSTEAFF,TGTGCCAGCAGTCCGGGGGCTCGGAGCACTGAAGCTTTCTTT
TRBD2,.,TRBJ2-7,TRBV20-1,CSALWTSGRAYEQYF,TGCAGTGCTCTTTGGACTAGCGGGAGGGCCTACGAGCAGTACTTC
TRBD1,.,TRBJ2-7,TRBV20-1,CSARRTGGAAYEQYF,TGCAGTGCTAGACGGACAGGGGGCGCTGCGTACGAGCAGTACTTC
.,.,TRBJ2-1,TRBV20-1,CSAIDPTGAYEQLF,TGCAGTGCTATAGATCCCACTGGCGCCTATGAGCAGCTCTTC
.,.,TRBJ2-6,TRBV4-2,CASSQVSDSGANVLTF,TGTGCCAGCAGCCAAGTATCAGACTCTGGGGCCAACGTCCTGACTTTC
.,many,TRBJ1-1,TRBV7-9,CASSSNQGRPEAFF,TGTGCCAGCAGCTCGAATCAGGGTAGGCCTGAAGCTTTCTTT
.,many,TRBJ1-4,TRBV15,CATSRESHPGEKLFF,TGTGCCACCAGCAGAGAAAGTCACCCCGGTGAAAAACTGTTTTTT
TRBD1,.,TRBJ2-1,TRBV5-1,CASSTHRGSHNEQFF,TGCGCCAGCAGCACCCACAGGGGTTCCCACAATGAGCAGTTCTTC
.,medium-sized,TRBJ2-7,TRBV15,CATSRASGPYEQYF,TGTGCCACCAGCAGGGCCTCCGGGCCTTACGAGCAGTACTTC